This T cell receptor (beta chain) was retrieved from a study of Graves' ophthalmopathy and Graves' hyperthyroidism. Study in general: The collection of peripheral blood took place at initial diagnosis, before any treatment.

Germline CDR1 and CDR2: SNHLY and FYNNEI. The CDR3 totals 15 residues. The V and J ends lost 6 bases and 1 base respectively, with 13 bases between them. The study enrolled ophthalmopathy donors with moderate-to-severe activity, CAS ≥3, NOSPECS ≥4 and duration under 3 months. Study results and caveats: Ophthalmopathy progression predictions by the model showed roughly 77% specificity and 70.59% sensitivity. The blood repertoire also included most expanded thyroid clonotypes above 0.001 frequency.

This clonotype was seen repeatedly, ten times or more. Its target is not known. Amplifying from RNA transcripts, the study obtained TCR beta CDR3 regions. The first round was an RT-PCR with HTBI primers, and the second round was a multiplex PCR. TCRdb independently ran MiXCR on the multiplex PCR reads; one entry per CDR3 protein. The repertoire holds hundreds of thousands of distinct CDR3 sequences, with about two fifths as singletons. The source of this sequence is an adult man with Graves' ophthalmopathy. The sequencing input was peripheral blood. The chain combines TRBV2 with TRBJ1-3; a possible D gene is TRBD1 (6 bases). CDR3 residues: CASSSGVSSGNTIYF. The CDR3 DNA follows: TGTGCCAGCAGCTCAGGGGTGTCTTCTGGAAACACCATATATTTT.